This T cell receptor beta chain stems from a study of naive and memory T cell subsets. The CDR3 consists of 14 residues. Germline loops: CDR1 SGHAT, CDR2 FQDESV (reference sequence). V lost 4 bases and J lost 5, with 13 bases in between. The beta constant-region primer was an equimolar mix of two oligonucleotides covering TRBC1 and TRBC2. The cDNA 3' end received a ligated single-stranded oligonucleotide carrying the SP2 primer and a 12-nucleotide UMI. TCRdb reprocessed the UMI-ligation and nested PCR reads via MiXCR and lists one record per CDR3 protein. The table has under 150,000 distinct CDR3 sequences, over 15% seen once. A few counts support this clonotype. Its antigen remains unknown. Study-level points and caveats: Naive repertoires, especially CD8, held a few larger clonotypes, possibly memory cells re-expressing CD45RA.

Sequenced sample: naive CD4+ T cells from blood. The chain employs TRBV11-1 and TRBJ2-3, with a weak D call TRBD2 (6 bases). This TCR derives from a human donor in good health. CDR3 bases: TGTGCCAGCAGCTGGAGGGGCGCGGAAGATACGCAGTATTTT. Its translation is CASSWRGAEDTQYF.